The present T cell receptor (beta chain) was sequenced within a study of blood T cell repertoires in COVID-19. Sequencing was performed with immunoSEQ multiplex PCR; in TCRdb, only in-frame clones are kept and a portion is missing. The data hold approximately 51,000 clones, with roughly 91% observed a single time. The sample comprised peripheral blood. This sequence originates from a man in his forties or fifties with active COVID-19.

This chain's CDR3 is CASRIGGSDEQYF. DNA for the CDR3: TGTGCCAGCAGGATAGGGGGCTCGGACGAGCAGTACTTC. The chain carries TRBV12-3 or TRBV12-4 and TRBJ2-7; 7 nucleotides agree with TRBD1. This CDR3 is built from 13 residues. V lost 6 bases, J lost 5 bases, and 7 bases stayed unmatched.